Presented here are 18 T cell receptor beta chains from one specimen sequenced in a study of blood T cell repertoires in COVID-19. Sequencing used immunoSEQ multiplex PCR; TCRdb keeps in-frame clones, though not all of them. The table includes about 250,000 clones, around 90% detected once. The sequenced sample consisted of peripheral blood. These TCRs come from a man in his late teens or twenties with active or convalescent COVID-19.

The genes are TRBV2 and TRBJ2-1; D possibly corresponds to TRBD2 (6 bases). In germline, CDR1 is SNHLY, CDR2 FYNNEI. The CDR3 length is 13 residues. In DNA form, the CDR3 reads TGTGGGACCGGGGGTAATAGTAACAATGAGCAGTTCTTC. As protein: CGTGGNSNNEQFF.

The V call is TRBV27, the J call TRBJ1-1, with D possibly TRBD1 on 6 matching bases. CDR3 length: 13 amino acids. Germline V CDR1 and CDR2: MNHEY, SMNVEV (reference sequence). The germline V and J ends were trimmed by 6 bases and 0 bases, with 8 bases remaining between them. In DNA, the CDR3 is TGTGCCAGCAGGGGACATCTGAACACTGAAGCTTTCTTT. Translated, it gives CASRGHLNTEAFF.

CDR3 in DNA: TGTGCCAGCAGCTTAGCCTGGACAGGGGGCTTCGGTGGCTACACCTTC. This translates into CASSLAWTGGFGGYTF. V usage is TRBV7-2 and J usage is TRBJ1-2, with 11 positions matching TRBD1. Losses at the gene ends were 0 bases for V and 7 bases for J; bases not matched to a gene: 7. Per germline, CDR1 SGHTA and CDR2 FQGNSA. The CDR3 spans 16 residues.

The J gene is TRBJ1-2, the V gene TRBV7-2; TRBD1 aligns across 7 bases. The CDR3 covers 16 residues. Trimming cost V 1 base and J 4 bases; bases outside gene matches: 9. The germline V gene encodes CDR1 SGHTA and CDR2 FQGNSA. CDR3 DNA sequence: TGTGCCAGCAGCTTAGGGGGGGACAGAACAGCCTATGGCTACACCTTC. This gives the protein CASSLGGDRTAYGYTF. Combining the CDR3 with reference TRBV7-2 and TRBJ1-2 gives the whole variable domain GAGVSQSPSNKVTEKGKDVELRCDPISGHTALYWYRQSLGQGLEFLIYFQGNSAPDKSGLPSDRFSAERTGGSVSTLTIQRTQQEDSAVYLCASSLGGDRTAYGYTFGSGTRLTVV.

This clone showed up just once. The chain employs TRBV13 and TRBJ1-1; no reliable D call. The germline V gene has CDR1 PRHDT and CDR2 FYEKMQ (reference sequence). V shed 5 bases and J shed 1 base, with 14 bases lying between them. The CDR3 consists of 15 residues. The DNA for the CDR3 is TGTGCCAGCAGCCCAGAGGGTCTGGAGAACACTGAAGCTTTCTTT. It translates to CASSPEGLENTEAFF.

The rearrangement links TRBV19 to TRBJ2-2; 7 bases agree with TRBD1. Germline CDR1 and CDR2: LNHDA and SQIVND (reference sequence). This CDR3 has 18 residues. Germline trimming cut 6 bases from V and 0 bases from J; bases unmatched to any gene: 13. CDR3 nucleotides: TGTGCCAGTAGCTTGACAGGGCTTTCGAGCGCGAACACCGGGGAGCTGTTTTTT. Translated, it gives CASSLTGLSSANTGELFF.

The chain employs TRBV11-2 and TRBJ1-4, with no clear D. This CDR3 spans 16 amino acids. V gave up 3 bases and J gave up 4 bases, with 15 bases separating them. In germline, CDR1 is SGHAT, CDR2 FQNNGV. The DNA of the CDR3 is TGTGCCAGCAGCTTGGGTGTCTCGGGAGTTAATGAAAAACTGTTTTTT. This codes for CASSLGVSGVNEKLFF.

The gene calls are TRBV9 and TRBJ2-1; 10 bases fit TRBD2. Germline V gene lookup returns CDR1 SGDLS and CDR2 YYNGEE. The V and J ends lost 4 bases and 8 bases, in that order; junction bases with no gene match: 6. The CDR3 extends over 14 amino acids. CDR3 coding DNA: TGTGCCAGCAGCCCCTCTAGCGGGAGTTATGAGCAGTTCTTC. Encoded protein: CASSPSSGSYEQFF.

The chain carries TRBV9 and TRBJ2-7, with D perhaps TRBD1 (6 bases). The CDR3 contains 14 residues. V shed 3 bases and J shed 3 bases, with 13 bases lying between them. Per the germline V gene, CDR1 is SGDLS and CDR2 is YYNGEE. The CDR3 region has the DNA TGTGCCAGCAGCGGGGACACGTTTAACTACGAGCAGTACTTC. The encoded protein is CASSGDTFNYEQYF.

The CDR3 reads CASRPGLAGGRGTDTQYF. The CDR3 nucleotides are TGTGCCAGCAGACCGGGACTAGCGGGGGGTCGGGGCACAGATACGCAGTATTTT. The chain has TRBV27 and TRBJ2-3, with 15 bases matching TRBD2. V gave up 6 bases and J gave up 1 base; unmatched junction bases: 8. The CDR3 has 18 amino acids. Germline CDR1 is MNHEY and CDR2 is SMNVEV (reference sequence).

The chain has TRBV27 and TRBJ2-1, with 8 bases that match TRBD2. V was pared by 4 bases and J by 0 bases, with 2 bases of the junction left unmatched. CDR1 and CDR2 (germline): MNHEY, SMNVEV (reference sequence). The CDR3 is made up of 15 amino acids. CDR3 sequence (DNA): TGTGCCAGCAGTTCACTAGCGGACTCCTACAATGAGCAGTTCTTC. Translating gives CASSSLADSYNEQFF.

The rearrangement joins TRBV4-2 to TRBJ1-2; D is possibly TRBD1 (6 bases). This CDR3 spans 16 amino acids. V lost 0 bases and J lost 3, with 14 bases in between. CDR1 and CDR2 (germline): LGHNA, YNFKEQ. CDR3: CASSQDWTGGDYGYTF. The CDR3 bases are TGTGCCAGCAGCCAAGATTGGACGGGGGGCGACTATGGCTACACCTTC.

The rearrangement joins TRBV29-1 to TRBJ2-7, with no clear D. V was shortened by 3 bases and J by 0 bases, with 9 bases between the two germline ends. This CDR3 is 13 amino acids long. The germline gives CDR1 SQVTM, CDR2 ANQGSEA. The CDR3 DNA follows: TGCAGCGTTGAGTCGGAGAGCTCCTACGAGCAGTACTTC. As protein: CSVESESSYEQYF.

This chain links TRBV2 with TRBJ2-1; 7 bases line up with TRBD1. Unmatched junction bases numbered 5, after V lost 6 bases and J lost 0 bases. Germline CDR1 reads SNHLY; CDR2 reads FYNNEI. The CDR3 extends over 15 amino acids. The CDR3: CASRKQGSSYNEQFF. The CDR3 bases are TGTGCCAGCAGGAAACAGGGGAGCTCCTACAATGAGCAGTTCTTC.

The chain joins TRBV27 to TRBJ1-5, with a possible D match to TRBD1 (5 bases). Trimming removed 8 bases at V and 0 bases at J, with 14 bases between. The CDR3 loop spans 15 amino acids. The germline CDR1 and CDR2 sequences are MNHEY and SMNVEV (reference sequence). CDR3 sequence reads: CASGGGGDSNQPQHF. The CDR3 region has the DNA TGTGCCAGCGGTGGAGGAGGGGATAGCAATCAGCCCCAGCATTTT.

V usage is TRBV7-2 and J usage is TRBJ2-1; D is perhaps TRBD1 (7 bases). The V and J ends lost 1 base and 7 bases respectively, with 11 bases between them. CDR1 and CDR2 (germline): SGHTA, FQGNSA. This CDR3 has 14 amino acids. Here the CDR3 reads CASSLGRGRNEQFF. The DNA of the CDR3 is TGTGCCAGCAGCTTAGGGAGGGGGCGGAATGAGCAGTTCTTC.

This clone occurred once. This sequence joins TRBV7-8 and TRBJ2-1; no clear D. The length of the CDR3 is 15 residues. Germline V gene data show CDR1 as SGHVS and CDR2 as FQNEAQ. V was trimmed by 1 base and J by 4 bases, leaving 11 bases between them. The chain's CDR3 is CASSLEGPGYNEQFF. In nucleotides, the CDR3 is TGTGCCAGCAGCTTAGAAGGTCCCGGGTACAATGAGCAGTTCTTC.

This clone was recorded a few times. This chain joins TRBV7-2 and TRBJ1-5, with 9 bases fitting TRBD1. The V segment lost 5 bases and the J segment 8 bases; nucleotides outside the gene matches: 1. The CDR3 extends over 12 amino acids. The V gene's germline CDR1 is SGHTA and CDR2 FQGNSA. The CDR3 DNA sequence: TGTGCCAGCAGCCGGACAGGGGAGCCCCAGCATTTT. Encoded protein: CASSRTGEPQHF.